Listed here are 25 T cell receptor beta chains from one sample, sequenced in a study of a mutant IDH1 vaccine in newly diagnosed glioma. Time point defined: week 35, safety follow-up. Doses consisted of 300 ug of mutant IDH1 20-mer peptide each, paired with topical imiquimod. What these receptors recognize is not known. The table came from immunoSEQ multiplex PCR; TCRdb's copy has only in-frame clones and leaves some out. The sample has about 58,000 clones, 81% seen once; the top ten hold under 6%. Sequencing was performed on PBMCs, taken from a glioma patient whose treatment included an IDH1 peptide vaccine. These receptors all come from a man aged 40-49 years with glioma.

This sequence joins TRBV11-2 and TRBJ1-2; TRBD1 matches at 8 bases. The V and J ends lost 0 bases and 4 bases, in that order; junction bases with no gene match: 10. Per the germline V gene, CDR1 is SGHAT and CDR2 is FQNNGV. The CDR3 covers 17 residues. The CDR3 nucleotides read TGTGCCAGCAGCTTAGACAGGGGGCCGGTTGCGGGCTATGGCTACACCTTC. Translated, it gives CASSLDRGPVAGYGYTF. The whole variable domain, filled in from reference TRBV11-2 and TRBJ1-2, reads EAGVAQSPRYKIIEKRQSVAFWCNPISGHATLYWYQQILGQGPKLLIQFQNNGVVDDSQLPKDRFSAERLKGVDSTLKIQPAKLEDSAVYLCASSLDRGPVAGYGYTFGSGTRLTVV.

This chain links TRBV4-2 with TRBJ1-2; no clear D. This CDR3 has 16 amino acids. Germline lookup yields CDR1 LGHNA and CDR2 YNFKEQ. The V and J ends lost 4 bases and 6 bases respectively, with 21 bases between them. CDR3 residues: CASSPELGPRGDGYTF. In DNA, the CDR3 is TGTGCCAGCAGCCCGGAATTGGGCCCTCGTGGGGATGGCTACACCTTC.

V usage is TRBV27 and J usage is TRBJ2-7; D might be TRBD2 (6 bases). V was shortened by 2 bases and J by 6 bases, with 14 bases between the two germline ends. The CDR3 has 14 residues. Germline loops: CDR1 MNHEY, CDR2 SMNVEV (reference sequence). CDR3 nucleotide sequence: TGTGCCAGCAGTTTAGAGGGGACTCTCGGCGAGCAGTACTTC. Its translation is CASSLEGTLGEQYF.

This sequence joins TRBV10-1 and TRBJ2-3, with 9 bases aligning to TRBD2. Germline assignment: CDR1 WNHNN and CDR2 SYGVQD (reference sequence). The CDR3 contains 16 residues. V gave up 4 bases and J gave up 2 bases; unmatched junction bases: 7. For the CDR3, the DNA is TGCGCCAGCAGTGGAGGTAGCGGGGGAATCACAGATACGCAGTATTTT. The encoded protein is CASSGGSGGITDTQYF.

This CDR3 reads CASTRTTTNEKLFF. CDR3 bases: TGCGCCAGCACCCGCACCACAACTAATGAAAAACTGTTTTTT. The chain is built from TRBV10-2 and TRBJ1-4; D remains unclear. The germline V and J ends were trimmed by 7 bases and 0 bases, with 9 bases remaining between them. This CDR3 has 14 residues. Germline assignment: CDR1 WSHSY and CDR2 SAAADI.

This clone was seen only once. The rearrangement links TRBV4-2 to TRBJ2-2; D tentatively reads TRBD1 or TRBD2 (5 bases each). Deletions cut 1 base from V and 2 bases from J, with 8 bases between. In germline, CDR1 is LGHNA, CDR2 YNFKEQ. The CDR3 covers 15 residues. CDR3 loop: CASSQVGGNTGELFF. The CDR3 DNA is TGTGCCAGCAGCCAAGTTGGGGGTAACACCGGGGAGCTGTTTTTT.

J is TRBJ2-3 and V is TRBV7-9; 10 nucleotides match TRBD2. The V gene end was trimmed by 3 bases and the J gene end by 0 bases; junction bases not matched to a gene: 6. CDR1 is SEHNR, CDR2 FQNEAQ, per germline (reference sequence). The CDR3 consists of 17 residues. The CDR3 coding sequence is TGTGCCAGCAGCTTTATAGCGGGAGGAACTAGCACAGATACGCAGTATTTT. This gives the protein CASSFIAGGTSTDTQYF.

J is TRBJ2-7 and V is TRBV2, with D possibly being TRBD1 (5 bases). V was shortened by 5 bases and J by 3 bases, with 8 bases between the two germline ends. The length of the CDR3 is 12 residues. The V gene's germline CDR1 is SNHLY and CDR2 FYNNEI. CDR3 sequence: CASSRQIYEQYF. The CDR3 DNA is TGTGCCAGCAGTCGACAGATCTACGAGCAGTACTTC.

This clone appeared a single time. The chain has TRBV7-8 and TRBJ2-7; D remains ambiguous. CDR3 length: 13 amino acids. Trimming removed 5 bases from V and 1 base from J, with 9 bases in between. CDR1 SGHVS and CDR2 FQNEAQ come from the germline V gene. In DNA, the CDR3 is TGTGCCAGCAGCCGGTCCCCGTCCTACGAGCAGTACTTC. It codes for CASSRSPSYEQYF.

The CDR3 DNA follows: TGTGCCAGCAGCCTACTAACAGGGCTGGGGAACACAGATACGCAGTATTTT. This codes for CASSLLTGLGNTDTQYF. The chain combines TRBV9 with TRBJ2-3, with D perhaps TRBD1 (6 bases). V was trimmed by 4 bases and J by 2 bases, leaving 20 bases between them. Germline V CDR1 and CDR2: SGDLS, YYNGEE. The CDR3 has 17 residues.

The chain links TRBV6-5 to TRBJ1-2; 8 nucleotides align to TRBD1. V trimming: 6 bases; J trimming: 0 bases; junction bases outside the gene matches: 3. The CDR3 runs to 14 residues. Germline V gene data show CDR1 as MNHEY and CDR2 as SVGAGI. CDR3: CASRKTGANYGYTF. CDR3 in DNA: TGTGCCAGCAGAAAGACAGGGGCTAACTATGGCTACACCTTC.

The gene calls are TRBV9 and TRBJ2-3; a possible D gene is TRBD2 (6 bases). The CDR3 length is 15 residues. With 0 bases removed from V and 6 bases from J, the gap between germline ends came to 14 bases. Germline V CDR1 and CDR2: SGDLS, YYNGEE. The CDR3 sequence: CASSVEAGRADTQYF. CDR3 sequence (DNA): TGTGCCAGCAGCGTAGAGGCGGGACGGGCCGATACGCAGTATTTT.

The chain uses TRBV6-4 and TRBJ2-1, with TRBD2 identical over 10 bases. In germline, CDR1 is MRHNA, CDR2 SNTAGT. J was trimmed by 5 bases and V by 3 bases; bases with no gene match: 1. This CDR3 spans 14 amino acids. CDR3 sequence: CASSEAGGNNEQFF. Here the CDR3 DNA reads TGTGCCAGCAGTGAAGCGGGAGGGAACAATGAGCAGTTCTTC.

The gene calls are TRBV27 and TRBJ1-6; TRBD1 matches at 9 bases. Germline trimming cut 1 base from V and 0 bases from J; bases unmatched to any gene: 10. The CDR3 totals 20 residues. Germline V gives CDR1 MNHEY, CDR2 SMNVEV (reference sequence). Here the CDR3 reads CASSLYGGGQGSSYNSPLHF. CDR3 coding DNA: TGTGCCAGCAGTTTATATGGGGGCGGACAGGGGAGCTCCTATAATTCACCCCTCCACTTT.

The CDR3 nucleotides read TGCGCCAGCAGCCCCACTCGGACTAGCGGGGTATCAAACATTCAGTACTTC. It codes for CASSPTRTSGVSNIQYF. The V and J genes are TRBV4-1 and TRBJ2-4; 12 nucleotides agree with TRBD2. The junction had 10 bases not matched to a gene; V was cut back by 4 bases and J by 6 bases. The CDR3 loop spans 17 amino acids. Germline loops: CDR1 MGHRA, CDR2 YSYEKL.

This rearrangement joins TRBV30 to TRBJ1-6; D remains ambiguous. Trimming pared 6 bases from V and 0 bases from J, leaving 9 bases between. The CDR3 loop spans 14 amino acids. Germline lookup yields CDR1 GTSNPN and CDR2 SVGIG (reference sequence). CDR3 nucleotides: TGTGCCTGTCAGTCAGGCTCCTATAATTCACCCCTCCACTTT. As protein: CACQSGSYNSPLHF.

The rearrangement joins TRBV6-5 to TRBJ2-7; D perhaps matches TRBD1 (5 bases). The germline CDR1 and CDR2 sequences are MNHEY and SVGAGI. Trimming removed 2 bases at V and 1 base at J, with 9 bases between. This CDR3 spans 14 amino acids. CDR3 in amino acids: CASSYQKGSYEQYF. In DNA, the CDR3 is TGTGCCAGCAGTTACCAAAAGGGGTCCTACGAGCAGTACTTC.

This chain links TRBV13 with TRBJ1-2; the D is unclear. CDR1 is PRHDT, CDR2 FYEKMQ, per germline (reference sequence). This CDR3 comprises 15 residues. Deletions cut 3 bases from V and 7 bases from J, with 18 bases between. This CDR3 is CASSFLTVNTGGYTF. DNA for the CDR3: TGTGCCAGCAGCTTTTTGACCGTCAATACGGGTGGCTACACCTTC.

The chain uses TRBV5-4 and TRBJ2-7; D not certain. CDR3 length: 14 amino acids. Germline lookup yields CDR1 SGHNT and CDR2 YYREEE (reference sequence). The V end was cut by 1 base, the J end by 1 base, with 9 bases between. CDR3: CASSLQYGSYEQYF. In DNA form, the CDR3 reads TGTGCCAGCAGCTTGCAATACGGTTCCTACGAGCAGTACTTC.

The chain uses TRBV7-2 and TRBJ2-5; possibly TRBD1 or TRBD2 for D (6 bases each). The V gene lost 3 bases and the J gene lost 2 bases, with 10 bases spanning the gap. The CDR3 extends over 14 amino acids. Germline lookup yields CDR1 SGHTA and CDR2 FQGNSA. The CDR3 DNA follows: TGTGCCAGCAGCTTCGGGGGCTTTCAAGAGACCCAGTACTTC. Its protein product is CASSFGGFQETQYF.

The chain links TRBV30 to TRBJ1-1; D unresolved. Germline CDR1 reads GTSNPN; CDR2 reads SVGIG (reference sequence). With 3 bases removed from V and 0 bases from J, the gap between germline ends came to 8 bases. This CDR3 has 13 residues. The CDR3 here is CAWRGFLNTEAFF. Here the CDR3 DNA reads TGTGCCTGGAGGGGGTTCTTGAACACTGAAGCTTTCTTT.

This chain uses TRBV7-2 with TRBJ2-1; 12 bases line up with TRBD2. The CDR3 spans 15 residues. CDR1 is SGHTA, CDR2 FQGNSA, per germline. V gave up 5 bases and J gave up 6 bases; unmatched junction bases: 5. The CDR3 spells CASSPPGLAGNEQFF. The CDR3 DNA reads as TGTGCCAGCAGCCCCCCGGGACTAGCGGGCAATGAGCAGTTCTTC.

The chain is built from TRBV7-2 and TRBJ2-7; no reliable D call. CDR3 length equals 14 residues. V lost 2 bases, J lost 0 bases, and 8 bases lay in between. Germline V gives CDR1 SGHTA, CDR2 FQGNSA. The CDR3 DNA sequence: TGTGCCAGCAGCTTATCACAGCACTCCTACGAGCAGTACTTC. Protein: CASSLSQHSYEQYF.

The CDR3 here is CASKIYAWGDYGYTF. In nucleotides, the CDR3 is TGTGCCAGCAAGATATACGCCTGGGGAGACTATGGCTACACCTTC. V gene TRBV6-6 combines with J gene TRBJ1-2; no clear D gene. Germline CDR1 MNHNY, CDR2 SVGAGI (reference sequence). The length of the CDR3 is 15 residues. V lost 7 bases and J 3 bases, leaving 18 bases between the germline ends.

The chain carries TRBV7-2 and TRBJ1-2; the D gene is possibly TRBD1 (6 bases). CDR1 is SGHTA, CDR2 FQGNSA, per germline. The CDR3 has 14 residues. The V and J ends lost 4 bases and 5 bases respectively, with 14 bases between them. CDR3 sequence: CASSYHRDNYGYTF. For the CDR3, the DNA is TGTGCCAGCAGCTACCACCGGGACAATTATGGCTACACCTTC.